The 10 T cell receptor beta chains in this list originate from one sample, sequenced in a study of T-cell reconstitution after alpha-beta-depleted transplantation in children. Preparation of the TCRbeta library was carried out with unique molecular identifiers. MiXCR was run by TCRdb on the PCR reads, yielding one entry per CDR3 protein. The table records around 500,000 distinct CDR3 sequences, approximately 12% of them present only once. Sequencing used PBMCs from the stem cell graft donor, obtained from the stem cell graft. Receptors were obtained from a human donor who donated a stem cell graft to a child with combined immunodeficiency.

This chain connects TRBV20-1 to TRBJ1-3, with TRBD1 identical over 8 bases. Germline trimming cut 5 bases from V and 0 bases from J; bases unmatched to any gene: 3. CDR3 length equals 14 residues. Germline V gives CDR1 DFQATT, CDR2 SNEGSKA (reference sequence). The CDR3 loop reads CSALDRGSGNTIYF. CDR3 DNA: TGCAGTGCTCTTGACAGGGGCTCTGGAAACACCATATATTTT.

This clonotype came up a few times. The CDR3 sequence: CASSGGQRLQETQYF. The DNA of the CDR3 is TGTGCCAGCAGTGGGGGACAACGGCTACAAGAGACCCAGTACTTC. The gene calls are TRBV2 and TRBJ2-5; weak D call: TRBD1 (6 bases). This CDR3 region has 15 residues. Germline CDR1 SNHLY, CDR2 FYNNEI. Between the trimmed V and J ends, which lost 4 bases and 2 bases, there was a span of 14 bases.

Only a few counts were recorded for this clonotype. This chain connects TRBV4-3 to TRBJ1-6; possible D gene TRBD1, 6 bases. The V end was cut by 0 bases, the J end by 11 bases, with 17 bases between. The CDR3 is 16 residues long. Germline V gene sequence: CDR1 LGHNA, CDR2 YSLEER. The CDR3 nucleotides read TGCGCCAGCAGCCAAGATTTGTTAGGGGGAAACCCACCCCTCCACTTT. Translating gives CASSQDLLGGNPPLHF.

The rearrangement links TRBV29-1 to TRBJ2-7; 12 bases fit TRBD2. There are 16 residues in the CDR3. In germline, CDR1 is SQVTM, CDR2 ANQGSEA. Losses at the gene ends were 0 bases for V and 0 bases for J; bases not matched to a gene: 3. The CDR3, as DNA: TGCAGCGTTGAAGATGAGACTAGCGGGAGCTCCTACGAGCAGTACTTC. It yields the protein CSVEDETSGSSYEQYF.

There are a few counts of this clonotype. The rearrangement links TRBV6-1 to TRBJ2-3; 7 bases fit TRBD1. This CDR3 has 14 amino acids. Germline CDR1 is MNHNS and CDR2 is SASEGT. The ends lost 5 bases at V and 2 bases at J; junction bases unmatched: 4. The CDR3 sequence is CASSRQGTTDTQYF. CDR3 nucleotides: TGTGCCAGCAGTCGACAGGGCACCACAGATACGCAGTATTTT.

This clonotype has a handful of counts. This chain uses TRBV20-1 with TRBJ1-2; D is possibly TRBD1 (6 bases). In germline, CDR1 is DFQATT, CDR2 SNEGSKA (reference sequence). Trimming took 1 base from V and 0 from J, leaving 12 bases between them. The CDR3 extends over 15 amino acids. CDR3 bases: TGCAGTGCTAGAGTTCCGGACAGATCTAACTATGGCTACACCTTC. Its translation is CSARVPDRSNYGYTF.

This chain uses TRBV4-3 with TRBJ2-5; either TRBD1 or TRBD2 may supply D (5 bases each). This CDR3 contains 15 residues. Trimming cost V 0 bases and J 2 bases, with 10 bases left between them. The germline V gene has CDR1 LGHNA and CDR2 YSLEER. The CDR3 loop reads CASSQEVGEQETQYF. CDR3 nucleotide sequence: TGCGCCAGCAGCCAAGAGGTGGGGGAACAAGAGACCCAGTACTTC.

The chain recombines TRBV24-1 with TRBJ1-1, with no clear D. Trimming stripped 6 bases from V and 4 bases from J, with 8 bases between. CDR1 and CDR2 from the germline V gene are KGHDR and SFDVKD. CDR3 length: 12 amino acids. CDR3 nucleotides: TGTGCCACCAGTCGGGGTCCCACTGAAGCTTTCTTT. Protein product: CATSRGPTEAFF.

The V call is TRBV3-1, the J call TRBJ2-1, with D perhaps given as TRBD1 or TRBD2 (5 bases each). Trimming pared 11 bases from V and 0 bases from J, leaving 11 bases between. The CDR3 contains 13 residues. Germline V gene sequence: CDR1 LGHDT, CDR2 YNNKEL (reference sequence). The CDR3 loop is CAAGASSYNEQFF. CDR3 DNA: TGTGCCGCCGGGGCGAGCTCCTACAATGAGCAGTTCTTC.

The chain uses TRBV7-2 and TRBJ1-6, with D unresolved. This CDR3 comprises 15 residues. The V and J ends lost 5 bases and 14 bases respectively, with 22 bases between them. The germline V gene encodes CDR1 SGHTA and CDR2 FQGNSA. This chain's CDR3 is CASSPYRGQRVALHF. CDR3 DNA sequence: TGTGCCAGCAGCCCTTACCGAGGCCAGCGGGTGGCCCTCCACTTT.